These T cell receptor beta chains were read from a single sample in a study of shared clonotypes between healthy human individuals. Generated by immunoSEQ multiplex PCR, the TCRdb table keeps only in-frame clones and is missing some. The sample comprises 2 million to 2.5 million clones, just under 95% of which are singletons, and around 0.38% rests with the top ten. The sequencing sample was made of naive CD4+ T cells from PBMCs. The receptor source for this set is a man aged 18 to 29 in good health. Some clones in this sample may be carry-over from other donors' samples. CDR3s include the opening cysteine and the closing phenylalanine or tryptophan. The order of the fields is V gene, CDR3 protein.

TRBV27	CASSTLPYEQYF
TRBV14	CASSQVPGGQNPGELFF
TRBV10-1	CASSLDRATEAFF
TRBV7-2	CASRTGHSTDTQYF
TRBV15	CATQRGADEQFF
TRBV5-4	CASSSSSTLVYNEQFF
TRBV20-1	CSAKRGETQYF
TRBV30	CAWRIGFNFAQYF
TRBV5-1	CASSSLPSGTSGRAGTDTQYF
TRBV30	CAWRPGQLNEKLFF
TRBV5-4	CASSSLAGSDPYEQYF
TRBV25-1	CASSETASNTIYF
TRBV4-2	CASSQDLREGGETQYF
TRBV7-3	CASSPSQGQYEQYF
TRBV9	CASSVAMGGSDTGELFF